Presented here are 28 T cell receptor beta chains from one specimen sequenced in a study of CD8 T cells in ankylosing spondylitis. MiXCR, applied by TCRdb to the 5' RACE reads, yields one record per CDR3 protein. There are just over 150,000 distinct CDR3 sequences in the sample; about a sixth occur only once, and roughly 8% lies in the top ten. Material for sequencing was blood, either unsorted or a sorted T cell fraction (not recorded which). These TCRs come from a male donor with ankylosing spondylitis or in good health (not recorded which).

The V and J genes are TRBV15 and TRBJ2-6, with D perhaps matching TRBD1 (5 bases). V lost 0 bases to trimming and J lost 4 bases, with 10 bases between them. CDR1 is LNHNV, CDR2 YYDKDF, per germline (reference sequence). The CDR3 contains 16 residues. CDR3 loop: CATSRDYRSGANVLTF. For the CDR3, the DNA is TGTGCCACCAGCAGAGATTACAGGTCCGGGGCCAACGTCCTGACTTTC.

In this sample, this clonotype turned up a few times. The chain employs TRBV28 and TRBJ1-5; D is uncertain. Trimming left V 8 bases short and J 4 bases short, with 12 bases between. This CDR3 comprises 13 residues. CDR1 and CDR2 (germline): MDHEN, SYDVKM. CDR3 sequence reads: CASHWAPNQPQHF. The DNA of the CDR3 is TGTGCCAGCCACTGGGCCCCTAATCAGCCCCAGCATTTT.

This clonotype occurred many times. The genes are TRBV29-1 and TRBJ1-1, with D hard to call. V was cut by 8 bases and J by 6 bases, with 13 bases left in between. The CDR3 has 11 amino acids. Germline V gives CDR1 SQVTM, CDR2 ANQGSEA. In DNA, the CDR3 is TGCAGCTATGGGAGGGCTCCTGAAGCTTTCTTT. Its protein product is CSYGRAPEAFF.

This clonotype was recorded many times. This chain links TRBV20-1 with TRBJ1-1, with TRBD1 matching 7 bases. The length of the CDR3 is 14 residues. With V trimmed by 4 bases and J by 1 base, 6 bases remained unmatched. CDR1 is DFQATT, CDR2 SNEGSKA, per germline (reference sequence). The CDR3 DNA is TGCAGTGCTAACCACAGGGGTTGGAACACTGAAGCTTTCTTT. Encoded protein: CSANHRGWNTEAFF.

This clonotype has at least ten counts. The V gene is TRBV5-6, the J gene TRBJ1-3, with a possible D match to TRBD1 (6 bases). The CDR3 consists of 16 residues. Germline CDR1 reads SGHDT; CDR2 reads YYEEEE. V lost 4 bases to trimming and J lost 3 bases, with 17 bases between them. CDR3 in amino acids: CASSLSGTPGGNTIYF. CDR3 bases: TGTGCCAGCAGCCTGTCCGGGACACCGGGTGGAAACACCATATATTTT.

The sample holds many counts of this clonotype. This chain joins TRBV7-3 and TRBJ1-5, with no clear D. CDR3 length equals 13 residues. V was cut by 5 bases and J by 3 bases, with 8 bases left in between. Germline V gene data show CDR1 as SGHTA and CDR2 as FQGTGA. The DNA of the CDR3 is TGTGCCAGCAGCGCTCAGGACAATCAGCCCCAGCATTTT. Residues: CASSAQDNQPQHF.

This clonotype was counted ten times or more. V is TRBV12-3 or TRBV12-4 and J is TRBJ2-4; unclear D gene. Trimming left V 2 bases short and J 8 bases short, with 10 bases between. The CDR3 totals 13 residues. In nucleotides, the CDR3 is TGTGCCAGCAGTTTATCGGAAAGGGACATTCAGTACTTC. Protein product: CASSLSERDIQYF.

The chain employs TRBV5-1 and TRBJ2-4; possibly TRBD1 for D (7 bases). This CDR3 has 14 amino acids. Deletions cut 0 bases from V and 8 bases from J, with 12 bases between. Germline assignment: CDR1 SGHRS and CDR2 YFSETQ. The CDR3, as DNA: TGCGCCAGCAGCTTGGTAACAGGGGAGGACATTCAGTACTTC. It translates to CASSLVTGEDIQYF.

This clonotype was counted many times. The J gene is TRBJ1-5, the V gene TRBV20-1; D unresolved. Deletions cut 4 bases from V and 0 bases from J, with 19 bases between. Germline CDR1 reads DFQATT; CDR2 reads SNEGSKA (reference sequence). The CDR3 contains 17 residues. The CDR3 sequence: CSAKNSQWGTSNQPQHF. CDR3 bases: TGCAGTGCTAAGAATAGTCAATGGGGAACTAGCAATCAGCCCCAGCATTTT.

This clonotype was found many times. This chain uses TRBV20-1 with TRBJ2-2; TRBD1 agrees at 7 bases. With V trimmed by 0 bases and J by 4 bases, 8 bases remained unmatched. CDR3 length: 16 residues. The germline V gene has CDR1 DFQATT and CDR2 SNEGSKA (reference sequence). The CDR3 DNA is TGCAGTGCTAGAGAGCCGACAGGGACGGCCACCGGGGAGCTGTTTTTT. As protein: CSAREPTGTATGELFF.

CDR3: CASSFDRGPYNEQFF. As DNA, the CDR3 is TGTGCCAGCAGTTTCGACAGGGGCCCCTACAATGAGCAGTTCTTC. The rearrangement uses TRBV6-5 and TRBJ2-1; 8 bases align to TRBD1. The CDR3 runs 15 residues. Germline lookup yields CDR1 MNHEY and CDR2 SVGAGI. Trimming cost V 4 bases and J 2 bases; bases outside gene matches: 4.

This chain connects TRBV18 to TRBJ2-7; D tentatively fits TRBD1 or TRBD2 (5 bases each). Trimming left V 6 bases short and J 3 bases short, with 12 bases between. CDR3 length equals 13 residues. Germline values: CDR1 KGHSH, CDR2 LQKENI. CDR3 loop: CASSTGAGYEQYF. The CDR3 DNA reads TGTGCCAGCTCCACCGGGGCGGGCTACGAGCAGTACTTC.

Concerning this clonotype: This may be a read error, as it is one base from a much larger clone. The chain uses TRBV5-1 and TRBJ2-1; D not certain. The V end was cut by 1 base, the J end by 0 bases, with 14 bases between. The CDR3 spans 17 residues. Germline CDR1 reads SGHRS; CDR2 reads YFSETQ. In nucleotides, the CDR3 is TGCGCCAGCAGCTTGTCTAGGACGCAAGGCTCCTACAATGAGCAGTTCTTC. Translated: CASSLSRTQGSYNEQFF.

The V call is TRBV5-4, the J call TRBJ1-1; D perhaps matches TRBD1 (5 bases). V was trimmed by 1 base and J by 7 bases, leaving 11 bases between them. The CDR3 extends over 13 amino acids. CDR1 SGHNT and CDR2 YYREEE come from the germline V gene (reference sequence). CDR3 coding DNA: TGTGCCAGCAGCTTGCGGGGCGCAAATGAAGCTTTCTTT. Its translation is CASSLRGANEAFF.

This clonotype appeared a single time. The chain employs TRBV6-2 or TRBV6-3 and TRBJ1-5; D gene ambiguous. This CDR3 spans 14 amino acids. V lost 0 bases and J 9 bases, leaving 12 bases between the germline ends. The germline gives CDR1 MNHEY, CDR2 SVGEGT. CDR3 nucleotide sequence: TGTGCCAGCAGTTACTCCCACAGCCGCTGGCCCCAGCATTTT. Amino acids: CASSYSHSRWPQHF.

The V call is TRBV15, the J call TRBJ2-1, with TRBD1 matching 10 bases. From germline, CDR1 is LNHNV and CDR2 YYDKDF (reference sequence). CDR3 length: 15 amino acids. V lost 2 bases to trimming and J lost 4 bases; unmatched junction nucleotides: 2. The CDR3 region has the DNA TGTGCCACCAGCAGACGGACAGGGGGGTACAATGAGCAGTTCTTC. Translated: CATSRRTGGYNEQFF. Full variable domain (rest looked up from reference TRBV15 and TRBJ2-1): DAMVIQNPRYQVTQFGKPVTLSCSQTLNHNVMYWYQQKSSQAPKLLFHYYDKDFNNEADTPDNFQSRRPNTSFCFLDIRSPGLGDTAMYLCATSRRTGGYNEQFFGPGTRLTVL.

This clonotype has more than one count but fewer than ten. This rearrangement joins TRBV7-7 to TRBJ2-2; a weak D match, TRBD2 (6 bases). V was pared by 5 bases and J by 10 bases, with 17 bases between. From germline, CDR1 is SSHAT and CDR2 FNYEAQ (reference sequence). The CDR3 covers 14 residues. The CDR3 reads CASSHGTLVEELFF. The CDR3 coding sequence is TGTGCCAGCAGCCATGGGACTCTAGTAGAGGAGCTGTTTTTT.

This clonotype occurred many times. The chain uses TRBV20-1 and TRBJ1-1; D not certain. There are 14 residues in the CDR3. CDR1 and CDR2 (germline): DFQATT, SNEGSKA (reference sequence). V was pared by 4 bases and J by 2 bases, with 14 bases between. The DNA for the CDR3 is TGCAGTGCTACTGGATTCCCCGGCAACACTGAAGCTTTCTTT. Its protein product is CSATGFPGNTEAFF.

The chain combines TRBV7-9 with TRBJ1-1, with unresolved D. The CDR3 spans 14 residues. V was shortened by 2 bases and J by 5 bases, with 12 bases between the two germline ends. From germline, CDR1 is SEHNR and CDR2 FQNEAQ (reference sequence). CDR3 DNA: TGTGCCAGCAGCTTATCGTGGCACTATACTGAAGCTTTCTTT. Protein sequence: CASSLSWHYTEAFF.

This CDR3 reads CASTAGFGYEQYF. The CDR3, as DNA: TGTGCCAGTACAGCGGGATTCGGGTACGAGCAGTACTTC. The chain couples TRBV19 to TRBJ2-7; 7 bases are shared with TRBD2. The length of the CDR3 is 13 residues. V was pared by 7 bases and J by 4 bases, with 7 bases of the junction left unmatched. The germline gives CDR1 LNHDA, CDR2 SQIVND (reference sequence).

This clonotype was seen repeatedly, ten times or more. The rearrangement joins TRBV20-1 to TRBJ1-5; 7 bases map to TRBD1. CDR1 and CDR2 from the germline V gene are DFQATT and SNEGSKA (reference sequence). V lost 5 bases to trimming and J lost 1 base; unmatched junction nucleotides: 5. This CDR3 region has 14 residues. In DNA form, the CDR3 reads TGCAGTGCTCGTCCAGGGGGAAGCAATCAGCCCCAGCATTTT. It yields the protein CSARPGGSNQPQHF.

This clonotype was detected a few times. Here the CDR3 reads CASSFVTGRTNTGELFF. CDR3 nucleotide sequence: TGCGCCAGCAGCTTCGTTACCGGACGGACGAACACCGGGGAGCTGTTTTTT. The chain uses TRBV5-1 and TRBJ2-2, with D unclear. From germline, CDR1 is SGHRS and CDR2 YFSETQ. Trimming stripped 2 bases from V and 0 bases from J, with 14 bases between. The CDR3 runs to 17 residues. Filled out from reference TRBV5-1 and TRBJ2-2, the complete variable domain reads KAGVTQTPRYLIKTRGQQVTLSCSPISGHRSVSWYQQTPGQGLQFLFEYFSETQRNKGNFPGRFSGRQFSNSRSEMNVSTLELGDSALYLCASSFVTGRTNTGELFFGEGSRLTVL.

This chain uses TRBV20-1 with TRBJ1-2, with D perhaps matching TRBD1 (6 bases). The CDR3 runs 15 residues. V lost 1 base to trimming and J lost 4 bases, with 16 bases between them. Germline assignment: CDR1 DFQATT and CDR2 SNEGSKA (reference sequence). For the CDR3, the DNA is TGCAGTGCTAGAGTTCCAGGGGTTGAGTTCTATGGCTACACCTTC. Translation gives CSARVPGVEFYGYTF.

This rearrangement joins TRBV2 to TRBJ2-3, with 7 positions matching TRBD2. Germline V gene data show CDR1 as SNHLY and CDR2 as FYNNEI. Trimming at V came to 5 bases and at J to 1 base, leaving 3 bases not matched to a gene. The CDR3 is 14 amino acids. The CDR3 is CASSKSGGTDTQYF. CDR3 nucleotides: TGTGCCAGCAGTAAGAGCGGGGGCACAGATACGCAGTATTTT.

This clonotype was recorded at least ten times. The CDR3 DNA sequence: TGCAGTGCTGACCAGATAGGGGTTAGCAATCAGCCCCAGCATTTT. Amino acids: CSADQIGVSNQPQHF. The chain couples TRBV20-1 to TRBJ1-5; weak D call: TRBD1 (5 bases). Germline CDR1 and CDR2: DFQATT and SNEGSKA (reference sequence). Trimming stripped 5 bases from V and 0 bases from J, with 14 bases between. The CDR3 sequence is 15 residues long.

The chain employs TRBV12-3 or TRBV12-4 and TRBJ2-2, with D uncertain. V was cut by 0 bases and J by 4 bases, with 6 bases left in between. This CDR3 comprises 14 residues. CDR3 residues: CASSLAAGTGELFF. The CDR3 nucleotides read TGTGCCAGCAGTTTAGCGGCCGGCACCGGGGAGCTGTTTTTT.

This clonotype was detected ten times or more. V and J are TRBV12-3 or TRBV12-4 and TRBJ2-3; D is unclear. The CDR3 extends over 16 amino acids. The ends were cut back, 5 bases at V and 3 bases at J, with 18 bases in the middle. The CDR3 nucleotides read TGTGCCAGCAGTGCCGGTCCAGTCCGGACGACAGATACGCAGTATTTT. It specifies CASSAGPVRTTDTQYF.

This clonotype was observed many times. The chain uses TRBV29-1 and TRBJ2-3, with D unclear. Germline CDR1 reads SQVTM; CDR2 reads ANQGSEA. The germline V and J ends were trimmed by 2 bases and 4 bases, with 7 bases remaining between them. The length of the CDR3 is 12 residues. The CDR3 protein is CSVELGPDTQYF. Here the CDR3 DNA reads TGCAGCGTTGAACTTGGACCAGATACGCAGTATTTT.